This is a list of T cell receptor beta chains from one sample in a study of CD8 T cells in ankylosing spondylitis. One entry per CDR3 protein, called by TCRdb with MiXCR from the 5' RACE reads. The table lists about 330,000 distinct CDR3 sequences, approximately 8% of them singletons, with less than 15% in the top ten. The sequenced sample was blood, either unsorted or a sorted T cell fraction (not recorded which). Every receptor here comes from a male donor with ankylosing spondylitis. CDR3s leave out the opening cysteine and the closing phenylalanine or tryptophan. The order of the fields is D gene, J gene, V gene, CDR3 protein. D genes are given only for firm matches.

D gene: .
J gene: TRBJ1-6
V gene: TRBV20-1
CDR3 protein: SAGGEAYNSPLH

D gene: .
J gene: TRBJ2-2
V gene: TRBV10-3
CDR3 protein: AISEGAGKAGELF

D gene: .
J gene: TRBJ2-3
V gene: TRBV9
CDR3 protein: ASSGTRAGTDTQY

D gene: .
J gene: TRBJ2-3
V gene: TRBV27
CDR3 protein: ASTRRGHTDTQY

D gene: TRBD2
J gene: TRBJ2-1
V gene: TRBV28
CDR3 protein: ASRRGEGSYNEQF

D gene: TRBD1
J gene: TRBJ1-5
V gene: TRBV7-8
CDR3 protein: ASSIGQGSNQPQH

D gene: .
J gene: TRBJ2-3
V gene: TRBV7-9
CDR3 protein: ASSGSGTGTDTQY

D gene: .
J gene: TRBJ2-7
V gene: TRBV5-4
CDR3 protein: ASSLDFTYEQY

D gene: .
J gene: TRBJ2-2
V gene: TRBV9
CDR3 protein: ASSAYGELF

D gene: TRBD1
J gene: TRBJ1-2
V gene: TRBV18
CDR3 protein: ASSPGTGPGYT

D gene: .
J gene: TRBJ2-2
V gene: TRBV29-1
CDR3 protein: SVSDSTGELF

D gene: TRBD2
J gene: TRBJ2-5
V gene: TRBV28
CDR3 protein: ASSFTSGRSGTQY

D gene: .
J gene: TRBJ2-2
V gene: TRBV2
CDR3 protein: ASRSAGNTGELF

D gene: TRBD1
J gene: TRBJ2-7
V gene: TRBV4-1
CDR3 protein: ASSKGQRSTGFEQY

D gene: .
J gene: TRBJ1-2
V gene: TRBV3-1
CDR3 protein: ASTPREDTNYGYT

D gene: .
J gene: TRBJ2-2
V gene: TRBV12-3/TRBV12-4
CDR3 protein: ASSWQGNTGELF

D gene: TRBD2
J gene: TRBJ2-3
V gene: TRBV28
CDR3 protein: ASSFPILTSGSSDTQY

D gene: .
J gene: TRBJ1-2
V gene: TRBV7-2
CDR3 protein: ASSLGVRTVNYGYT

D gene: .
J gene: TRBJ1-3
V gene: TRBV7-6
CDR3 protein: ASSTMTGTGNTIY

D gene: TRBD2
J gene: TRBJ2-7
V gene: TRBV20-1
CDR3 protein: SARGGGSGLYEQY

D gene: .
J gene: TRBJ2-1
V gene: TRBV3-1
CDR3 protein: ASTTKPGAFYNEQF

D gene: .
J gene: TRBJ2-7
V gene: TRBV12-3/TRBV12-4
CDR3 protein: ASSRWVHEQY

D gene: TRBD2
J gene: TRBJ2-1
V gene: TRBV6-4
CDR3 protein: ASSDSGASGRNEQF

D gene: .
J gene: TRBJ2-1
V gene: TRBV20-1
CDR3 protein: SAGAGPHNEQF

D gene: .
J gene: TRBJ1-4
V gene: TRBV5-1
CDR3 protein: ASSSGEENEKLF

D gene: TRBD2
J gene: TRBJ2-3
V gene: TRBV28
CDR3 protein: ASSLPIAGGRNTQY

D gene: .
J gene: TRBJ2-7
V gene: TRBV27
CDR3 protein: ASSLRGLGGEQY

D gene: TRBD2
J gene: TRBJ2-3
V gene: TRBV11-2
CDR3 protein: ASSSTLAGGGTQY

D gene: .
J gene: TRBJ1-4
V gene: TRBV12-3/TRBV12-4
CDR3 protein: ASSWWGRWEKLF

D gene: TRBD1
J gene: TRBJ2-7
V gene: TRBV5-1
CDR3 protein: ASRAGTGDSYEQY

D gene: TRBD1
J gene: TRBJ1-5
V gene: TRBV2
CDR3 protein: ASSKGQSNQPQH